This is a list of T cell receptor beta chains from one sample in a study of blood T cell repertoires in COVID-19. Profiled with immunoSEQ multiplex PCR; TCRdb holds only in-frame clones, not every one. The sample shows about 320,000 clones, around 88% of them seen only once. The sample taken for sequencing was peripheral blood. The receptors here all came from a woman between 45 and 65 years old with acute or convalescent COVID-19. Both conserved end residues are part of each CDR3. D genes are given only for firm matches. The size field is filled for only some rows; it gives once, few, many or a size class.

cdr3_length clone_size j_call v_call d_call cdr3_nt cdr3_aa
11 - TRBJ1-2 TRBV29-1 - TGCAGCGTTGCCGCCGGCTATGGCTACACCTTC CSVAAGYGYTF
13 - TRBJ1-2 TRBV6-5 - TGTGCCAGCAGTTACTCCAACGAGTATGGCTACACCTTC CASSYSNEYGYTF
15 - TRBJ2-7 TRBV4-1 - TGCGCCAGCAGTCCGCAGATTGGAGGGTCTTACGAGCAGTACTTC CASSPQIGGSYEQYF
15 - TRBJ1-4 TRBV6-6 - TGTGCCAGCAGTTCCCGGTCGGCAACTAATGAAAAACTGTTTTTT CASSSRSATNEKLFF
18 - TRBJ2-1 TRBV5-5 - TGTGCCAGCAGCTTGTTAACCCAGCGGGTACTTTCCTACAATGAGCAGTTCTTC CASSLLTQRVLSYNEQFF
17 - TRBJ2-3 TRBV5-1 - TGCGCCAGCAGCTTGGAAGGGGCTAGGGATCCCACAGATACGCAGTATTTT CASSLEGARDPTDTQYF
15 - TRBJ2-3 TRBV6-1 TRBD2 TGTGCCAGCAGTGAGCGACTAGCGATTACAGATACGCAGTATTTT CASSERLAITDTQYF
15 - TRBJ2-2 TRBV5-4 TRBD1 TGTGCCAGCAGGCGACAGGGGTCTAACACCGGGGAGCTGTTTTTT CASRRQGSNTGELFF
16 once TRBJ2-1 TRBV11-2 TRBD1 TGTGCCAGCAGCTTAGAGGCGACAGGGTCACTCAATGAGCAGTTCTTC CASSLEATGSLNEQFF
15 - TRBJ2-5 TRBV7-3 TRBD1 TGTGCCAGCAGCGCCCGAGGGACAGGGGAAGAGACCCAGTACTTC CASSARGTGEETQYF